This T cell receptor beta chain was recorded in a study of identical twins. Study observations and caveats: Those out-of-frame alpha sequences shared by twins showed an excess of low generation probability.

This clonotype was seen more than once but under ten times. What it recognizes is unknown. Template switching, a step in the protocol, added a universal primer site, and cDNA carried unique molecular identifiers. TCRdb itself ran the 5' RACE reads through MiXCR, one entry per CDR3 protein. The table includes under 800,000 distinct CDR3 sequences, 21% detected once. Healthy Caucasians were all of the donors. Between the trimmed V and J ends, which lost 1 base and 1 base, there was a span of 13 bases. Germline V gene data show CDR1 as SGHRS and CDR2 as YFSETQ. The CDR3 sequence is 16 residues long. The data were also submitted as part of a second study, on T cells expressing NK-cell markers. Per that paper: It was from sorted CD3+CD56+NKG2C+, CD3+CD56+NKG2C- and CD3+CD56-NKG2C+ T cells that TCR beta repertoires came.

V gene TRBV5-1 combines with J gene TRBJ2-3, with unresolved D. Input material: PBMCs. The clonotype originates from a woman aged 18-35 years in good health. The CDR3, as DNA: TGCGCCAGCAGCTTGCTCCAGAGCTCCCGCACAGATACGCAGTATTTT. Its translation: CASSLLQSSRTDTQYF.